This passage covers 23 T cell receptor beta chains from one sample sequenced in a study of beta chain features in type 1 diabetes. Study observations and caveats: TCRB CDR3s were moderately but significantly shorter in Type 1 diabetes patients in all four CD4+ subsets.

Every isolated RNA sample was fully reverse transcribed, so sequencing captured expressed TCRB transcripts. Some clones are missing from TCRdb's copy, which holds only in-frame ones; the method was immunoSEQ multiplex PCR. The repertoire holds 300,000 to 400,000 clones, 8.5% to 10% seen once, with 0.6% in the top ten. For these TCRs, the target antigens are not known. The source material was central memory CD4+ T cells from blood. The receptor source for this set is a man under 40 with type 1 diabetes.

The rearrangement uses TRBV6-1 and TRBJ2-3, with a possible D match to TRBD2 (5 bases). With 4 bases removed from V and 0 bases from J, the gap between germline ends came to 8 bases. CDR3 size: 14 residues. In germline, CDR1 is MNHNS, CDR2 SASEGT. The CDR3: CASSVLESTDTQYF. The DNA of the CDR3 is TGTGCCAGCAGTGTACTAGAGAGCACAGATACGCAGTATTTT.

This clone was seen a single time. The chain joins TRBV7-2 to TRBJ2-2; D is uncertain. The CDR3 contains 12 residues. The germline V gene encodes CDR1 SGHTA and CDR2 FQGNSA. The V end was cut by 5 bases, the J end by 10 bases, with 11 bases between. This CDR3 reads CASSPVEVELFF. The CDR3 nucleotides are TGTGCCAGCAGCCCCGTGGAAGTGGAGCTGTTTTTT.

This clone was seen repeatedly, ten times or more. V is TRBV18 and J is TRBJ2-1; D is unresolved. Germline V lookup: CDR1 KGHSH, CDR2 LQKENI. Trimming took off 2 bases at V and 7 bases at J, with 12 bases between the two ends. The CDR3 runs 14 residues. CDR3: CASSPGIVENEQFF. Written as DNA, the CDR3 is TGTGCCAGCTCACCAGGGATCGTTGAGAATGAGCAGTTCTTC.

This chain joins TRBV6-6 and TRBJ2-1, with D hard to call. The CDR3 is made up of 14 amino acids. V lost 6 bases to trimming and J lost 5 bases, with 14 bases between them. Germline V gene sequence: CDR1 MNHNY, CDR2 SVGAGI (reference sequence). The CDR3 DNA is TGTGCCAGCAGCGACCCCGGCTTGAACAATGAGCAGTTCTTC. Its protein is CASSDPGLNNEQFF.

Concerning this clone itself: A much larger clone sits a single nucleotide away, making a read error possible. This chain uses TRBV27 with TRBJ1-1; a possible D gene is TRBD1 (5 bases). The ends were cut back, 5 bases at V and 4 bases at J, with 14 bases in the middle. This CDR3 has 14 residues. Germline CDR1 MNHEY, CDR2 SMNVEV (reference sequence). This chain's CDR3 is CASSPQDTVTEAFF. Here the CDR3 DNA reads TGTGCCAGCAGTCCACAGGATACGGTCACTGAAGCTTTCTTT.

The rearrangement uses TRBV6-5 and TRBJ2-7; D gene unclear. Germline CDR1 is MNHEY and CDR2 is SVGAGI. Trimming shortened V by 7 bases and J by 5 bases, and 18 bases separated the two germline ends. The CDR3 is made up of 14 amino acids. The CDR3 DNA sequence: TGTGCCAGCACCCGAGGTACCATCGTGGACGAGCAGTACTTC. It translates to CASTRGTIVDEQYF.

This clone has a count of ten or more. CDR3 amino acids: CASSPRDRQGYTF. DNA of the CDR3: TGTGCCAGCAGTCCGCGGGACAGGCAAGGCTACACCTTC. This chain links TRBV28 with TRBJ1-2; 8 nucleotides align to TRBD1. This CDR3 has 13 residues. Trimming at V came to 5 bases and at J to 8 bases, leaving 7 bases not matched to a gene. Germline-derived CDR1 and CDR2 are MDHEN and SYDVKM.

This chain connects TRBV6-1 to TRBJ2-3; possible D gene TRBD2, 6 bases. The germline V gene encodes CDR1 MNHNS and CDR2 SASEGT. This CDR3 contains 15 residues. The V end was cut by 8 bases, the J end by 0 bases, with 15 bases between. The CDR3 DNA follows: TGTGCCAGCCATATGGGCGGGGATAGCACAGATACGCAGTATTTT. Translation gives CASHMGGDSTDTQYF.

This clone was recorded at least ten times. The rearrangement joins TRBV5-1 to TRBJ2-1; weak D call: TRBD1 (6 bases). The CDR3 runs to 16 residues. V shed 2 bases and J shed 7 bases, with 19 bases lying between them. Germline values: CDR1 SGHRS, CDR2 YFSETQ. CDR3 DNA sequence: TGCGCCAGCAGCTTAGCCACCTTACAGGGTGGTAATGAGCAGTTCTTC. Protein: CASSLATLQGGNEQFF.

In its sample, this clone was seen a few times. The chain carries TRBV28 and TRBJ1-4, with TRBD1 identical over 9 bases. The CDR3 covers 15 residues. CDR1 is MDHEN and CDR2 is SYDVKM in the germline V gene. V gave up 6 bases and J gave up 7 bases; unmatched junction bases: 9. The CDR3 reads CASSPQPGQGEKLFF. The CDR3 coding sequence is TGTGCCAGCAGCCCTCAGCCGGGACAGGGTGAAAAACTGTTTTTT. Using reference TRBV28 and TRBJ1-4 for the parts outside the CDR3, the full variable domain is DVKVTQSSRYLVKRTGEKVFLECVQDMDHENMFWYRQDPGLGLRLIYFSYDVKMKEKGDIPEGYSVSREKKERFSLILESASTNQTSMYLCASSPQPGQGEKLFFGSGTQLSVL.

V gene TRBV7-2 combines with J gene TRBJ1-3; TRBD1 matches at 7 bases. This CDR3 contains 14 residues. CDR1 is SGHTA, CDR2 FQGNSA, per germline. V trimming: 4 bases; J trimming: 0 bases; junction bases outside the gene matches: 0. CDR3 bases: TGTGCCAGCAGCTCAGGGGGCTCTGGAAACACCATATATTTT. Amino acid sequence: CASSSGGSGNTIYF.

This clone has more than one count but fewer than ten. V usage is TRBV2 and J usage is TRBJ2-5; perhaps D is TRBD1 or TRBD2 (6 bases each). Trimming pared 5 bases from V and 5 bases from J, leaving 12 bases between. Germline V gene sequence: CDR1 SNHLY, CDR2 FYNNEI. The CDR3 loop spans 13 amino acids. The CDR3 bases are TGTGCCAGCAGTCCCCCCGGGGGCGAGACCCAGTACTTC. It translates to CASSPPGGETQYF.

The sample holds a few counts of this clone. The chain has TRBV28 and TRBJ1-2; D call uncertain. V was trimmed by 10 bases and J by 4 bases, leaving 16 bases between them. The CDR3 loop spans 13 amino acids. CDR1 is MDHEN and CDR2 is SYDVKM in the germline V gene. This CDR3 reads CATTWRLSYGYTF. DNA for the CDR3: TGTGCCACCACTTGGAGGTTAAGCTATGGCTACACCTTC.

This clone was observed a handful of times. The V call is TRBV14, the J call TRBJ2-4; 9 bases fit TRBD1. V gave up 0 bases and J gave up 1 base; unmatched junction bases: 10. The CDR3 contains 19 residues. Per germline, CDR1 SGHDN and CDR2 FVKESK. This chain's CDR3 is CASSQDLGQGFSAKNIQYF. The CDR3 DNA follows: TGTGCCAGCAGCCAAGATCTTGGACAGGGGTTTTCGGCCAAAAACATTCAGTACTTC.

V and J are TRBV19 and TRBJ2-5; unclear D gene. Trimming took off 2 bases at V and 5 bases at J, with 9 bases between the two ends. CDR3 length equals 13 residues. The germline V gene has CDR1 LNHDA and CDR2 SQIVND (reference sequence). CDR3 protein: CASSIQLSETQYF. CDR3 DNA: TGTGCCAGTAGTATACAGCTGAGCGAGACCCAGTACTTC.

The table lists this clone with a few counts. This CDR3 is CAWSVHEGRSQYF. The CDR3 nucleotides read TGTGCCTGGAGTGTACATGAGGGGCGGTCCCAGTACTTC. The V call is TRBV30, the J call TRBJ2-5; D is possibly TRBD1 or TRBD2 (5 bases each). The CDR3 length is 13 residues. The V gene lost 0 bases and the J gene lost 9 bases, with 14 bases spanning the gap. The germline CDR1 and CDR2 sequences are GTSNPN and SVGIG (reference sequence).

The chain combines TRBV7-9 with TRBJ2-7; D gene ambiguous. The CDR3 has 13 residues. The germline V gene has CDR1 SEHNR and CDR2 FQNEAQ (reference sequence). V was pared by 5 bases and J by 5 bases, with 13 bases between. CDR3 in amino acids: CASSPMYRHEQYF. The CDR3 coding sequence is TGTGCCAGCAGCCCTATGTATCGACACGAGCAGTACTTC.

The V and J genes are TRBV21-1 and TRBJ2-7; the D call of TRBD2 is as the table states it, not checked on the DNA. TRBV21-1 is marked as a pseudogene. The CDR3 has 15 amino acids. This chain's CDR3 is CASSKVQAGEHEQYF. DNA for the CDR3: TGTGCCAGCAGCAAAGTTCAAGCGGGGGAGCACGAGCAGTACTTC.

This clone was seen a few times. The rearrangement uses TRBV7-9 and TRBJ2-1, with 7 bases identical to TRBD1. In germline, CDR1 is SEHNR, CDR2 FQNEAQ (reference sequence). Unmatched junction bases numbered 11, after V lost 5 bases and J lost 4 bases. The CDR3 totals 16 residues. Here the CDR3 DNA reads TGTGCCAGCAGCGATCCAGGGGGAAGGACTTACAATGAGCAGTTCTTC. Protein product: CASSDPGGRTYNEQFF.

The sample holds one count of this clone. CDR3 bases: TGTGCCACCGGGACTAGAGGCCACGAGCAGTACTTC. Its protein is CATGTRGHEQYF. The chain has TRBV27 and TRBJ2-5, with TRBD2 matching over 8 bases. The J call is doubtful: the DNA matches TRBJ2-7 better. Per germline, CDR1 MNHEY and CDR2 SMNVEV (reference sequence). The CDR3 has 12 residues.

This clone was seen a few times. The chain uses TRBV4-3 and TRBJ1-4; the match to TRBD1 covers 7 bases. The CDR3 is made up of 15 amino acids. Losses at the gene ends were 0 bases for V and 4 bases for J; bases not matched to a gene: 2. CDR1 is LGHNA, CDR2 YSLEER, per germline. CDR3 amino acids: CASSQEHRGNEKLFF. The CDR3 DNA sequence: TGCGCCAGCAGCCAAGAACACAGGGGTAATGAAAAACTGTTTTTT.

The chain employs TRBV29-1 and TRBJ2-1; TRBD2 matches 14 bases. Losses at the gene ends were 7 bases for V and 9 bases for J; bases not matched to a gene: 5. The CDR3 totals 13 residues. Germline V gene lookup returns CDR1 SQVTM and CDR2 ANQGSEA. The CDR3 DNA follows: TGCAGCGGGGGACTAGCGGGAGCGCGTGAGCAGTTCTTC. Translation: CSGGLAGAREQFF.

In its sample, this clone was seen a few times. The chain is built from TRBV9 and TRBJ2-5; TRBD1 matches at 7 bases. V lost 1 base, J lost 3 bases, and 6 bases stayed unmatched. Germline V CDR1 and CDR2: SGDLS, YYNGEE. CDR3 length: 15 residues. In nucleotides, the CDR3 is TGTGCCAGCAGCGTACGAGGGGGCCTTGAAGAGACCCAGTACTTC. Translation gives CASSVRGGLEETQYF.